This T cell receptor beta chain was profiled in a study of blood T cells in healthy people across ages. A J-beta primer mix and a sample-barcoded 5' primer were used in a second PCR of roughly 6 to 11 cycles. In TCRdb, the 5' RACE reads were re-called with MiXCR into one record per CDR3 protein. The sample includes about 1.6 million distinct CDR3 sequences, roughly 30% of them seen just once. Broader study findings: Estimates of total diversity, which came from one million sequenced T cells, were considered to be underestimates. The fall in TCR beta diversity per million T cells was roughly linear with age. When set beside aged donors, long-lived donors presented more naive CD4+ cells and higher diversity.

A word on this clonotype: Antigen unknown.

Per germline, CDR1 SGHRS and CDR2 YFSETQ. Germline trimming cut 4 bases from V and 6 bases from J; bases unmatched to any gene: 8. The CDR3 length is 14 residues. This TCR was recovered from a young woman in good health. The sequenced material came from blood. The rearrangement joins TRBV5-1 to TRBJ2-3, with 7 bases aligning to TRBD1. CDR3 bases: TGCGCCAGCAGCCCGCAGGGACAGATGGATACGCAGTATTTT. Amino acid sequence: CASSPQGQMDTQYF.